Listed below are T cell receptor beta chains from one sample, sequenced in a study of T-cell reconstitution after alpha-beta-depleted transplantation in children. TCRdb itself ran the PCR reads through MiXCR, one entry per CDR3 protein. The data contain about 600,000 distinct CDR3 sequences, approximately 22% of them singletons. The source material was PBMCs, mostly from graft donor cells, sampled 360 days after TCRalphabeta/CD19-depleted stem cell transplant. These receptors were taken from a boy under two years old who had a stem cell transplant for acute myeloid leukemia, so the T cells may come from the graft donor. CDR3s include the opening cysteine and the closing phenylalanine or tryptophan. Fields, in order: V gene, clone size, D gene, J gene, CDR3 DNA, CDR3 protein. D genes are given only for firm matches. Rows may omit the clone size; those that give it use once, few, many or a size class.

v_gene: TRBV7-9; abundance: many; d_gene: TRBD1; j_gene: TRBJ2-2; CDR3nt: TGTGCCAGCAGCTATGACAGGGCCGGGGAGCTGTTTTTT; CDR3aa: CASSYDRAGELFF
v_gene: TRBV5-1; abundance: many; d_gene: TRBD1; j_gene: TRBJ2-1; CDR3nt: TGCGCCAGCAGCCCGACAGGGTCGAGTGAGCAGTTCTTC; CDR3aa: CASSPTGSSEQFF
v_gene: TRBV24-1; abundance: -; d_gene: -; j_gene: TRBJ2-5; CDR3nt: TGTGCCACCAGTACCAGGGGGGAAGAGACCCAGTACTTC; CDR3aa: CATSTRGEETQYF
v_gene: TRBV15; abundance: -; d_gene: TRBD2; j_gene: TRBJ2-1; CDR3nt: TGTGCCACCAGCAGAGATGCGAATCTAGCGGGGGTGGATGAGCAGTTCTTC; CDR3aa: CATSRDANLAGVDEQFF
v_gene: TRBV5-1; abundance: few; d_gene: -; j_gene: TRBJ2-1; CDR3nt: TGCGCCAGCAGCTTGGATCGGGAAGGCGATGAGCAGTTCTTC; CDR3aa: CASSLDREGDEQFF
v_gene: TRBV20-1; abundance: many; d_gene: TRBD1; j_gene: TRBJ2-7; CDR3nt: TGCAGTGCTAGAGATCGAACAGGGGACCCTTACGAGCAGTACTTC; CDR3aa: CSARDRTGDPYEQYF
v_gene: TRBV29-1; abundance: few; d_gene: TRBD1; j_gene: TRBJ2-7; CDR3nt: TGCAGCGGCCAGACAGGGGACTACGAGCAGTACTTC; CDR3aa: CSGQTGDYEQYF
v_gene: TRBV20-1; abundance: -; d_gene: -; j_gene: TRBJ2-1; CDR3nt: TGCAGTGCTTCGCCACGGGTGGAGCAGTTCTTC; CDR3aa: CSASPRVEQFF
v_gene: TRBV20-1; abundance: -; d_gene: -; j_gene: TRBJ1-1; CDR3nt: TGCAGTGCTAGAGTTATGAACACTGAAGCTTTCTTT; CDR3aa: CSARVMNTEAFF
v_gene: TRBV7-8; abundance: many; d_gene: TRBD1; j_gene: TRBJ2-5; CDR3nt: TGTGCCAGCAGCGGACAGGTGTGGGGGAGTTCCAAAGAGACCCAGTACTTC; CDR3aa: CASSGQVWGSSKETQYF
v_gene: TRBV13; abundance: -; d_gene: -; j_gene: TRBJ2-7; CDR3nt: TGTGCCAGCAGCTTTTATTCGAGCTCCTACGAGCAGTACTTC; CDR3aa: CASSFYSSSYEQYF
v_gene: TRBV24-1; abundance: -; d_gene: -; j_gene: TRBJ2-5; CDR3nt: TGTGCCACCAGTGATTCGAATAGTATGGAGACCCAGTACTTC; CDR3aa: CATSDSNSMETQYF
v_gene: TRBV5-1; abundance: -; d_gene: -; j_gene: TRBJ2-1; CDR3nt: TGCGCCAGCAGCTTGGCCGTTCGGAGTACCTATGAGCAGTTCTTC; CDR3aa: CASSLAVRSTYEQFF
v_gene: TRBV20-1; abundance: few; d_gene: -; j_gene: TRBJ2-7; CDR3nt: TGCAGTGCTAGAGACGGGAAGACCTCCTACGAGCAGTACTTC; CDR3aa: CSARDGKTSYEQYF
v_gene: TRBV5-1; abundance: -; d_gene: -; j_gene: TRBJ2-2; CDR3nt: TGCGCCAGCAGCTACGCCTTATGGGACTGGGACACCGGGGAGCTGTTTTTT; CDR3aa: CASSYALWDWDTGELFF
v_gene: TRBV12-3/TRBV12-4; abundance: -; d_gene: TRBD1; j_gene: TRBJ1-5; CDR3nt: TGTGCCAGCAGACCACCCGGGACAGGTACCAATCAGCCCCAGCATTTT; CDR3aa: CASRPPGTGTNQPQHF
v_gene: TRBV14; abundance: many; d_gene: -; j_gene: TRBJ2-3; CDR3nt: TGTGCCAGCAGCCAGGGCGACTTTGGAGCAGATACGCAGTATTTT; CDR3aa: CASSQGDFGADTQYF
v_gene: TRBV4-3; abundance: -; d_gene: TRBD2; j_gene: TRBJ2-3; CDR3nt: TGCGCCAGCAGCCATTTCGTTAAGGGGCTAGCGGCTCGCACAGATACGCAGTATTTT; CDR3aa: CASSHFVKGLAARTDTQYF
v_gene: TRBV20-1; abundance: -; d_gene: -; j_gene: TRBJ2-7; CDR3nt: TGCAGTGCTAGAGATCTGGGGACCCAGTTAACCTACGAGCAGTACTTC; CDR3aa: CSARDLGTQLTYEQYF
v_gene: TRBV7-8; abundance: -; d_gene: TRBD2; j_gene: TRBJ2-2; CDR3nt: TGTGCCAGCAGCTTAGGACTAGCAAGGGAGCTGTTTTTT; CDR3aa: CASSLGLARELFF
v_gene: TRBV7-9; abundance: -; d_gene: -; j_gene: TRBJ2-2; CDR3nt: TGTGCCAGCAGCGTTCCAGGGTCCGGGGAGCTGTTTTTT; CDR3aa: CASSVPGSGELFF
v_gene: TRBV28; abundance: -; d_gene: -; j_gene: TRBJ2-6; CDR3nt: TGTGCCAGCAGTCCCGGGACACGCTCCTCTGGGGCCAACGTCCTGACTTTC; CDR3aa: CASSPGTRSSGANVLTF
v_gene: TRBV5-1; abundance: few; d_gene: -; j_gene: TRBJ2-1; CDR3nt: TGCGCCAGCAGCGGGAGACAGGCAAGCTCCTACAATGAGCAGTTCTTC; CDR3aa: CASSGRQASSYNEQFF
v_gene: TRBV28; abundance: -; d_gene: -; j_gene: TRBJ1-1; CDR3nt: TGTGCCAGCAGTCCCCAGTACACTGAAGCTTTCTTT; CDR3aa: CASSPQYTEAFF
v_gene: TRBV29-1; abundance: many; d_gene: -; j_gene: TRBJ2-3; CDR3nt: TGCAGCGTTGAAGGCACACTGGCGACAGATACGCAGTATTTT; CDR3aa: CSVEGTLATDTQYF
v_gene: TRBV29-1; abundance: few; d_gene: -; j_gene: TRBJ1-2; CDR3nt: TGCAGCGTTGAATTCGAGCCCTATGGCTACACCTTC; CDR3aa: CSVEFEPYGYTF